This T cell receptor (beta chain) emerged from a study of post-analysis software for immune sequencing data. Overall study: The disease courses covered relapsing-remitting, secondary progressive and progressive-relapsing multiple sclerosis. General study points: Several TRBV segments were more frequent in patients than controls; TRBV5-6, TRBV5-1 and TRBV20-1 belonged to this group. Controls significantly exceeded multiple sclerosis patients in normalized Chao1 diversity. Strong same-batch co-clustering of samples appeared with F measure clustering.

Sequencing libraries made from TCR beta cDNA carried unique molecular identifiers. cDNA molecules numbering roughly 0.5 million came from roughly 1 to 10 million T cells. TCRdb re-called the PCR reads through MiXCR, storing one row per CDR3 protein. Here the sample spans approximately 660,000 distinct CDR3 sequences, 59% being singletons. Looked up from germline, CDR1 is MNHEY and CDR2 is SVGEGT. V dropped 8 bases and J dropped 1 base, with 13 bases sitting between them. This CDR3 contains 14 residues. Of note for this clonotype: As yet, its antigen is unknown.

The chain combines TRBV6-2 or TRBV6-3 with TRBJ2-3; the D gene is possibly TRBD2 (5 bases). The origin of this receptor is a girl aged 2 to 9 with multiple sclerosis. What was sequenced was blood. The CDR3 nucleotides read TGTGCCAGCTCCTCCGGGCGGGGCACAGATACGCAGTATTTT. Residues: CASSSGRGTDTQYF.